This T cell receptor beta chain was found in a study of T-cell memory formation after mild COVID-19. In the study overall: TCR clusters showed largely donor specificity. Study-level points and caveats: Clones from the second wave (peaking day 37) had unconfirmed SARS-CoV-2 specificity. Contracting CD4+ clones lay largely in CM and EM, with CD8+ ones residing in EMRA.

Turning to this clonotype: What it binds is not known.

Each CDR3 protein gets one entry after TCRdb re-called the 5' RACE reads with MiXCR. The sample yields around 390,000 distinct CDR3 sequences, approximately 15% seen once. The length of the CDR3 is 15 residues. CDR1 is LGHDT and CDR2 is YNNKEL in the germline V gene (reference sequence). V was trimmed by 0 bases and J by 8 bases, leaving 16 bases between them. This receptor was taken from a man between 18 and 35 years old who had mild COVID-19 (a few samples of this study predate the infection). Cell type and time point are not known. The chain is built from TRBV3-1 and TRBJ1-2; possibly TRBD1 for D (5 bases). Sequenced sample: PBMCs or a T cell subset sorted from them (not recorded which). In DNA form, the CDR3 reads TGTGCCAGCAGCCAAGATGCGGGACCAGGTCTGGGCTACACCTTC. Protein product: CASSQDAGPGLGYTF.